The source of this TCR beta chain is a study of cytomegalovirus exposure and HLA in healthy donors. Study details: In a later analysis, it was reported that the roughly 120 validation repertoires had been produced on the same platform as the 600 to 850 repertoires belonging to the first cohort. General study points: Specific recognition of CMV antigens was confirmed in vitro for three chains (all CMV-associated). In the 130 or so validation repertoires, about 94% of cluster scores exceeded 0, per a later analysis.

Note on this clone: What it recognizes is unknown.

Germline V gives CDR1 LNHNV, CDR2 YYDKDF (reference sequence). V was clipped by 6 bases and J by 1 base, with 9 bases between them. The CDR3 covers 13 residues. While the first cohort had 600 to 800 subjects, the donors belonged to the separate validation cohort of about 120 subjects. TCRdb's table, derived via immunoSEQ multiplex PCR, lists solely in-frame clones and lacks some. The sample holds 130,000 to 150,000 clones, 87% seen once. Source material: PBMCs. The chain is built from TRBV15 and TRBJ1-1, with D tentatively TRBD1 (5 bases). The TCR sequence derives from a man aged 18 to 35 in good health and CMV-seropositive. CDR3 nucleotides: TGTGCCACCAGAAAGGGGAAGAACACTGAAGCTTTCTTT. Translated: CATRKGKNTEAFF.